This TCR beta chain is from a study of blood T cell repertoires in COVID-19. Enrolled during active infection, Seattle patients were then followed longitudinally. The length of the CDR3 is 15 residues. Germline CDR1 MNHEY, CDR2 SVGAGI. Original processing methods: Nucleated cell number was recorded as an estimate derived from reference gene primer amplification. TCRdb's table, derived via immunoSEQ multiplex PCR, lists solely in-frame clones and lacks some. That table is the source of V, J and clone size, and D and trimming were worked out from the DNA. The table lists 50,000 to 70,000 clones, around 81% of them singletons. This clone was recorded only once.

The clonotype originates from a man at least 80 years old with COVID-19, enrolled during active disease. The V gene is TRBV6-5, the J gene TRBJ1-5; 10 nucleotides agree with TRBD1. Sample: peripheral blood. In DNA, the CDR3 is TGTGCTGGGGACAGGGGTCAATATAGCAATCAGCCCCAGCATTTT. This gives the protein CAGDRGQYSNQPQHF.